The sequence of this T cell receptor (beta chain) was determined in a study of T cell responses to AZD1222 COVID-19 vaccine. The germline V and J ends were trimmed by 4 bases and 0 bases, with 6 bases remaining between them. This CDR3 region has 14 residues. Germline V gene sequence: CDR1 MNHEY, CDR2 SVGAGI. Study conclusions and caveats: Spike-wide vaccine-associated CD4 TCRs dominated at 160-218 and 743-854.

Comments on this clone: Antigen unknown.

Sequenced by immunoSEQ multiplex PCR; TCRdb stores in-frame clones only, minus some. There are about 190,000 clones in the sample; about 87% occur only once, and around 2.9% lies in the top ten. The chain carries TRBV6-5 and TRBJ1-4, with no clear D. This clonotype was sampled from an adult in good health. The sample here was peripheral blood, taken on day 0 of MenACWY control vaccination. This CDR3 is CASSSTPTNEKLFF. The CDR3, as DNA: TGTGCCAGCAGTTCCACCCCAACTAATGAAAAACTGTTTTTT.